One T cell receptor beta chain is described in this entry. The clone's antigen remains unknown. Per-base qualities were not stored, and no clone one base away is much larger. At one collaborating source in Seattle, patients were enrolled during active infection and were followed longitudinally through the course of disease. Collaborating institutions collected whole blood in K2EDTA tubes following their own protocols. Collaborator samples were shipped for TCRbeta analysis as frozen whole blood, isolated PBMCs, or DNA extracted from either sample type. TCRbeta CDR3 regions were amplified from genomic DNA using the immunoSEQ Assay, a bias-controlled multiplex PCR. On the study's bioinformatics: The number of nucleated cells in each sample was estimated from the amplification of reference gene primers within the assay. To quantify the absolute abundance of each unique TCRbeta CDR3 rearrangement, sequence reads were collapsed and filtered. For each sample, productive Simpson clonality was calculated as the square root of Simpson's diversity index across productive rearrangements. TCRdb obtained this table from immuneACCESS and retained in-frame rearrangements with V and J assigned. These tables miss some clones; where compared with another copy, unresolved V genes account for less than half of the shortfall, and the remainder is unexplained. V and J calls and clone size are those listed in that table; D and trimming were worked out from the DNA. This sample lists some 310,000 clones; nearly 90% were detected once. Roughly 1% of the sample is in the top ten clones.

The data were taken from a study of blood T cell repertoires in COVID-19 (dated by TCRdb to 2018 to 2020). For the wider study: Samples covering the acute and convalescent phases of COVID-19 were provided by collaborators in the United States, Italy and Spain. Nearly every sample came with metadata listing a de-identified subject ID, COVID-19 status, age in years and sex. The samples were drawn from two sources: the first 160 participants of the ongoing ImmuneRACE study, and 950 to 1,500 subjects contributed by 6 global collaborators. The material from the prospective study consisted of cDNA or gDNA derived from T cells, B-cell-depleted T cells, or PBMCs. The repertoires were made available in a free public database intended to serve as a resource for research on the immune response to SARS-CoV-2. Deeply sampled blood TCRbeta repertoires from subjects exposed to, actively infected with, or recovered from COVID-19 were included in the dataset. Where available, HLA class I and class II types were obtained from metadata supplied by the sample provider rather than from assay-based typing. On the study overall, not on this receptor specifically: How much clinical and demographic metadata was included differed by source and by participant, and the metadata was provided uncurated.

CDR1 and CDR2 are drawn from the germline V gene (reference sequence): LNHDA, SQIVND. A distance of 12 bases separates the germline ends of V and J, which lose 0 bases and 4 bases respectively. The CDR3 holds 15 amino acids from the cysteine to the phenylalanine. Only CDR3 DNA remains: 45 bases, in frame from the first base. This receptor was identified in a middle-aged woman with COVID-19, enrolled during active disease. What was sequenced was peripheral blood. Here the chain combines TRBV19 and TRBJ1-1, with the D gene not confidently named. This receptor carries the CDR3 CASSIEIRVGTEAFF. The nucleotide sequence reads as follows: TGTGCCAGTAGTATAGAAATCCGGGTGGGCACTGAAGCTTTCTTT.